This TCR beta chain stems from a study of a mutant IDH1 vaccine in newly diagnosed glioma. As for the study in general: Patients in the study were vaccinated eight times, receiving shots in weeks 1, 3, 5, 7, 11, 15, 19 and 23. Following radiotherapy alone, or alongside temozolomide cycles, vaccination was started after an interval of 4-6 weeks. Earlier treatment was radiotherapy, temozolomide, or both, with most getting both. The study, taken as a whole, reports: It was more than 80% of patients that developed vaccine-induced immune responses.

The table came from immunoSEQ multiplex PCR; TCRdb's copy has only in-frame clones and leaves some out. The sample shows around 38,000 clones, roughly four fifths of them seen only once. Germline V gene lookup returns CDR1 LNHNV and CDR2 YYDKDF (reference sequence). Trimming left V 1 base short and J 4 bases short, with 10 bases between. CDR3 length equals 14 residues. Stated time point: week 5, during vaccination. In the vaccine, a single dose held 300 ug of the mutant IDH1 20-mer peptide, along with topical imiquimod. Concerning this clone itself: Antigen: not known.

This clonotype was sampled from a man in his thirties or forties with glioma. The genes are TRBV15 and TRBJ2-5; D is ambiguous. The specimen was PBMCs, collected from a glioma patient whose treatment included an IDH1 peptide vaccine. The CDR3 is CATSRGSSVETQYF. The CDR3 bases are TGTGCCACCAGCAGAGGGTCCTCAGTAGAGACCCAGTACTTC. Full variable domain (missing parts from reference TRBV15 and TRBJ2-5): DAMVIQNPRYQVTQFGKPVTLSCSQTLNHNVMYWYQQKSSQAPKLLFHYYDKDFNNEADTPDNFQSRRPNTSFCFLDIRSPGLGDTAMYLCATSRGSSVETQYFGPGTRLLVL.